These T cell receptor beta chains were read from a single sample in a study of blood T cell repertoires in COVID-19. Produced via immunoSEQ multiplex PCR; TCRdb's table is partial and in-frame only. The data hold about 480,000 clones, with about nine tenths observed a single time. Input material: PBMCs or T cells enriched from blood (not recorded which). The receptors were sampled from a woman aged 60 to 75 who had recovered from COVID-19. CDR3s include the opening cysteine and the closing phenylalanine or tryptophan. A D gene is named only where the DNA matches it firmly. Size values are once, few and many counts, or a class for expanded clones, and some rows have none.

d_call,j_call,clone_size,cdr3_length,v_call,cdr3_nt,cdr3_aa
NA,TRBJ2-1,NA,13,TRBV6-5,TGTGCCAGCTCTTTTACCCCGAGGAATGAGCAGTTCTTC,CASSFTPRNEQFF
NA,TRBJ1-5,once,16,TRBV11-2,TGTGCCAGCAGCTCATCAGGGGAGAATAGCAATCAGCCCCAGCATTTT,CASSSSGENSNQPQHF
NA,TRBJ1-2,NA,16,TRBV10-2,TGCGCCAGCAGTGAGGAACAGGGTAGAGGGTTCTATGGCTACACCTTC,CASSEEQGRGFYGYTF
TRBD2,TRBJ2-3,NA,12,TRBV24-1,TGTGCTACGGCGGGGGGCACAGATACGCAGTATTTT,CATAGGTDTQYF
NA,TRBJ1-1,NA,14,TRBV9,TGTGCCAGCAGCGTAGCGTTGAATGGACAGCGGCTAGGGTTT,CASSVALNGQRLGF
NA,TRBJ2-1,NA,16,TRBV4-1,TGCGCCAGCAGCCCAACTCACGGAGGCTGGAACAATGAGCAGTTCTTC,CASSPTHGGWNNEQFF
NA,TRBJ1-4,once,15,TRBV30,TGTGCCTGGAGTGCAGTGACAGGTCCTAATGAAAAACTGTTTTTT,CAWSAVTGPNEKLFF
TRBD2,TRBJ2-2,NA,13,TRBV24-1,TGTGCCACCAATGGACTAGCGGGCGGGGAGCTGTTTTTT,CATNGLAGGELFF
TRBD2,TRBJ2-1,NA,19,TRBV11-2,TGTGCCAGCAGCTTAGTGGTGTGGCTAGCGGGGACATCCTACAATGAGCAGTTCTTC,CASSLVVWLAGTSYNEQFF
NA,TRBJ1-4,NA,15,TRBV6-5,TGTGCCAGCAGTTACTGGTTCGGTCGGGGGGAAAAACTGTTTTTT,CASSYWFGRGEKLFF
NA,TRBJ2-7,NA,13,TRBV4-2,TGTGCCAGCAGCCAAGGACTTGCCTACGAGCAGTACTTC,CASSQGLAYEQYF
NA,TRBJ2-3,NA,14,TRBV11-2,TGTGCCAGCAGCCCCTGGACTGATTTACGGACGCAGTATTTT,CASSPWTDLRTQYF
TRBD1,TRBJ1-2,NA,17,TRBV5-6,TGTGCCAGCAGCGCGGCGTCCGGGACAGAATACCCTTATGGCTACACCTTC,CASSAASGTEYPYGYTF
NA,TRBJ1-4,NA,15,TRBV5-1,TGCGCCAGCAGCTGGGGCCCGGGCTATAATGAAAAACTGTTTTTT,CASSWGPGYNEKLFF
NA,TRBJ2-2,NA,16,TRBV4-2,TGTGCCAGCAGCCAAGAGGGGGCACCGAACACCGGGGAGCTGTTTTTT,CASSQEGAPNTGELFF
NA,TRBJ1-2,NA,13,TRBV19,TGTGCCAGTAGTATAGACGGAGGGAGGAGCTACACCTTC,CASSIDGGRSYTF
TRBD2,TRBJ2-1,NA,15,TRBV2,TGTGCCAGCAGTGGTGTTAGCGGGGGGGCTAGTGAGCAGTTCTTC,CASSGVSGGASEQFF
TRBD1,TRBJ2-3,once,16,TRBV9,TGTGCCAGCAGCCCCTACGGGACAGGGTATGCAGATACGCAGTATTTT,CASSPYGTGYADTQYF
NA,TRBJ1-1,NA,14,TRBV3-1/TRBV3-2,TGTGCCAGCAGCCCTACGACGGGGGGGACTGAAGCTTTCTTT,CASSPTTGGTEAFF
NA,TRBJ2-5,NA,14,TRBV7-9,TGTGCCAGCAGCTTAGGTCCGCAGAGGGAGACCCAGTACTTC,CASSLGPQRETQYF
TRBD2,TRBJ2-3,NA,14,TRBV4-1,TGCGCCAGTGAGCGGGGGGGCCTGGGAGATACGCAGTATTTT,CASERGGLGDTQYF
NA,TRBJ1-2,NA,14,TRBV6-5,TGTGCCAGCAGCCCAACGACGGGGAACTATGGCTACACCTTC,CASSPTTGNYGYTF
TRBD1,TRBJ1-5,NA,14,TRBV10-1,TGCGCCAGCAGTGGAACAGGGGGCCATCAGCCCCAGCATTTT,CASSGTGGHQPQHF
NA,TRBJ2-5,NA,15,TRBV18,TGTGCCAGCTCACCCGACCTAACAGGTCGGGAGACCCAGTACTTC,CASSPDLTGRETQYF
TRBD1,TRBJ1-1,once,14,TRBV6-5,TGTGCCAGCAAGCGGACAGGGGCGAACACTGAAGCTTTCTTT,CASKRTGANTEAFF
NA,TRBJ1-1,NA,16,TRBV11-2,TGTGCCAGCAGCGGAGAGATGGCCGGGTGGAACACTGAAGCTTTCTTT,CASSGEMAGWNTEAFF
NA,TRBJ1-1,NA,14,TRBV6-5,TGTGCCAGCAGATTGGGCGGAGCGGACACTGAAGCTTTCTTT,CASRLGGADTEAFF
NA,TRBJ1-2,NA,11,TRBV13,TGTGCCATCAAACGAGGCTATGGCTACACCTTC,CAIKRGYGYTF
TRBD1,TRBJ1-2,NA,13,TRBV2,TGTGCCAGCGTGAGGACAGGGGGCTATGGCTACACCTTC,CASVRTGGYGYTF
NA,TRBJ1-3,few,19,TRBV15,TGTGCCACCAGCAGAGGGCTCGACAGTGCCTATGTCTCTGGAAACACCATATATTTT,CATSRGLDSAYVSGNTIYF